Below, 22 T cell receptor beta chains from the same sample are listed, as sequenced in a study of control samples from healthy donors and cancer patients. Measured with immunoSEQ multiplex PCR; TCRdb has only the in-frame clones, and not every one. The table has tens of thousands of clones, 91% seen once. The source material was blood. The source of these receptors is a man younger than 45 in good health.

The chain is built from TRBV6-1 and TRBJ2-7, with D unresolved. Trimming removed 0 bases at V and 2 bases at J, with 11 bases between. The CDR3 loop spans 15 amino acids. Looked up from germline, CDR1 is MNHNS and CDR2 is SASEGT. For the CDR3, the DNA is TGTGCCAGCAGTGAAGCGCGCAACGGACCCTACGAGCAGTACTTC. Its translation is CASSEARNGPYEQYF.

The chain is built from TRBV20-1 and TRBJ1-2; the D is unclear. CDR1 and CDR2 (germline): DFQATT, SNEGSKA (reference sequence). The CDR3 is 8 amino acids. The V and J ends lost 6 bases and 5 bases respectively, with 1 base between them. The CDR3 here is CSAYGYTF. The CDR3 coding sequence is TGCAGTGCATATGGCTACACCTTC.

The V call is TRBV7-9, the J call TRBJ1-2; possible D gene TRBD1, 5 bases. V was cut by 0 bases and J by 1 base, with 12 bases left in between. Germline CDR1 SEHNR, CDR2 FQNEAQ (reference sequence). The length of the CDR3 is 16 residues. CDR3 DNA: TGTGCCAGCAGCTTAGCGACAGCAAACAGTAACTATGGCTACACCTTC. Amino acids: CASSLATANSNYGYTF.

The rearrangement uses TRBV4-2 and TRBJ2-2; D could derive from TRBD1 or TRBD2 (6 bases each). V was shortened by 2 bases and J by 1 base, with 11 bases between the two germline ends. This CDR3 is built from 16 residues. Germline lookup yields CDR1 LGHNA and CDR2 YNFKEQ. CDR3 sequence reads: CASSQHGGLNTGELFF. In DNA, the CDR3 is TGTGCCAGCAGCCAACACGGGGGCTTGAACACCGGGGAGCTGTTTTTT.

The rearrangement joins TRBV29-1 to TRBJ1-2; no definite D call. The germline CDR1 and CDR2 sequences are SQVTM and ANQGSEA. The CDR3 has 12 residues. V lost 4 bases to trimming and J lost 0 bases, with 6 bases between them. The CDR3 reads CSVGATNYGYTF. In nucleotides, the CDR3 is TGCAGCGTTGGCGCCACTAACTATGGCTACACCTTC.

This chain uses TRBV10-3 with TRBJ1-2; no clear D gene. Germline loops: CDR1 ENHRY, CDR2 SYGVKD. Deletions cut 0 bases from V and 1 base from J, with 12 bases between. The CDR3 consists of 16 residues. CDR3 coding DNA: TGTGCCATCAGTGAGTCGGCAGAACACTTTAACTATGGCTACACCTTC. This encodes CAISESAEHFNYGYTF.

J is TRBJ2-7 and V is TRBV6-6; 10 bases match TRBD1. The length of the CDR3 is 13 residues. Trimming removed 11 bases from V and 2 bases from J; junction bases left unmatched: 6. Germline values: CDR1 MNHNY, CDR2 SVGAGI (reference sequence). This CDR3 reads CASTGTGAYEQYF. CDR3 coding DNA: TGTGCCTCCACCGGGACAGGGGCCTACGAGCAGTACTTC.

The chain is built from TRBV20-1 and TRBJ1-4; D not resolved. This CDR3 has 13 residues. V was shortened by 3 bases and J by 2 bases, with 7 bases between the two germline ends. Germline-derived CDR1 and CDR2 are DFQATT and SNEGSKA (reference sequence). The DNA for the CDR3 is TGCAGTGCTAGTCTCGGGACTAATGAAAAACTGTTTTTT. Residues: CSASLGTNEKLFF.

The chain links TRBV19 to TRBJ2-7, with D unclear. Trimming removed 11 bases from V and 4 bases from J, with 15 bases in between. The length of the CDR3 is 12 residues. CDR1 and CDR2 from the germline V gene are LNHDA and SQIVND (reference sequence). Here the CDR3 DNA reads TGTGCCGGATTCCTAGTTACTTACGAGCAGTACTTC. Amino acid sequence: CAGFLVTYEQYF. The full variable domain, with the rest looked up from reference TRBV19 and TRBJ2-7, is DGGITQSPKYLFRKEGQNVTLSCEQNLNHDAMYWYRQDPGQGLRLIYYSQIVNDFQKGDIAEGYSVSREKKESFPLTVTSAQKNPTAFYLCAGFLVTYEQYFGPGTRLTVT.

The chain couples TRBV19 to TRBJ2-7; 9 bases align to TRBD2. V gave up 5 bases and J gave up 0 bases; unmatched junction bases: 5. Germline V gene sequence: CDR1 LNHDA, CDR2 SQIVND (reference sequence). The CDR3 is 15 amino acids. For the CDR3, the DNA is TGTGCCAGTAGTGCAGTAGCGGGGGCCTCCTACGAGCAGTACTTC. Protein product: CASSAVAGASYEQYF.

V and J are TRBV11-3 and TRBJ1-1; D is undetermined. This CDR3 has 13 amino acids. Germline V lookup: CDR1 SGHNT, CDR2 YENEEA. V lost 5 bases, J lost 12 bases, and 19 bases lay in between. CDR3 in DNA: TGTGCCAGCAGCCGCGGGAATCAAGAGCGAACTTTCTTT. It yields the protein CASSRGNQERTFF. Full variable domain (outside the CDR3, taken from reference TRBV11-3 and TRBJ1-1): EAGVVQSPRYKIIEKKQPVAFWCNPISGHNTLYWYLQNLGQGPELLIRYENEEAVDDSQLPKDRFSAERLKGVDSTLKIQPAELGDSAVYLCASSRGNQERTFFGQGTRLTVV.

The chain carries TRBV6-6 and TRBJ2-1; 14 positions agree with TRBD2. Germline loops: CDR1 MNHNY, CDR2 SVGAGI (reference sequence). V was pared by 5 bases and J by 0 bases, with 6 bases of the junction left unmatched. The CDR3 sequence is 18 residues long. The CDR3 DNA reads TGTGCCAGCAGTCTCCGGGGACTAGCGGGGGTCTCCTACAATGAGCAGTTCTTC. Protein sequence: CASSLRGLAGVSYNEQFF.

The V and J genes are TRBV3-1 (or the pseudogene TRBV3-2) and TRBJ1-2; D is unclear. The length of the CDR3 is 13 residues. Trimming shortened V by 3 bases and J by 3 bases, and 8 bases separated the two germline ends. Germline V gene data show CDR1 as LGHDT and CDR2 as YNNKEL (reference sequence). CDR3 sequence (DNA): TGTGCCAGCAGCCAGGGAGAGTACTATGGCTACACCTTC. Encoded protein: CASSQGEYYGYTF.

The chain employs TRBV3-1 (or the pseudogene TRBV3-2) and TRBJ1-2, with D uncertain. CDR3 length: 12 residues. CDR1 is LGHDT and CDR2 is YNNKEL in the germline V gene (reference sequence). V dropped 1 base and J dropped 9 bases, with 9 bases sitting between them. The CDR3 loop is CASSQALLSYTF. CDR3 coding DNA: TGTGCCAGCAGCCAAGCCCTATTGAGCTACACCTTC.

V is TRBV19 and J is TRBJ2-5; D gene ambiguous. Trimming removed 4 bases at V and 1 base at J, with 7 bases between. This CDR3 comprises 13 residues. Germline V gene data show CDR1 as LNHDA and CDR2 as SQIVND (reference sequence). CDR3 amino acids: CASSKGIQETQYF. In nucleotides, the CDR3 is TGTGCCAGTAGTAAGGGCATCCAAGAGACCCAGTACTTC.

The gene calls are TRBV7-9 and TRBJ2-5, with D uncertain. Trimming cost V 1 base and J 1 base, with 10 bases left between them. Germline V gene lookup returns CDR1 SEHNR and CDR2 FQNEAQ (reference sequence). This CDR3 is 15 amino acids long. CDR3 in amino acids: CASSLDGRAQETQYF. In DNA form, the CDR3 reads TGTGCCAGCAGCTTAGACGGCCGGGCCCAAGAGACCCAGTACTTC.

This clone was seen just once. CDR3 in amino acids: CASSKRGRGSNQPQHF. DNA of the CDR3: TGTGCCAGCAGTAAGAGGGGCAGGGGAAGCAATCAGCCCCAGCATTTT. The chain is built from TRBV6-2 or TRBV6-3 and TRBJ1-5; tentatively, D is TRBD1 (6 bases). There are 16 residues in the CDR3. CDR1 is MNHEY, CDR2 SVGEGT, per germline. V was shortened by 5 bases and J by 1 base, with 15 bases between the two germline ends.

The chain links TRBV6-5 to TRBJ1-5; TRBD1 matches at 8 bases. This CDR3 has 15 residues. Losses at the gene ends were 6 bases for V and 5 bases for J; bases not matched to a gene: 9. Germline V gene data show CDR1 as MNHEY and CDR2 as SVGAGI. This CDR3 reads CASRSRDRPYQPQHF. CDR3 bases: TGTGCCAGCAGGTCTCGGGACAGGCCCTATCAGCCCCAGCATTTT.

This clone came up a few times. The chain has TRBV2 and TRBJ2-7, with 11 bases lining up with TRBD1. V shed 6 bases, J shed 1 base, and the junction held 2 bases outside the gene matches. Looked up from germline, CDR1 is SNHLY and CDR2 is FYNNEI. The CDR3 totals 14 residues. DNA of the CDR3: TGTGCCAGCAGGGGGACAGGGGGTTCCTACGAGCAGTACTTC. This codes for CASRGTGGSYEQYF.

The CDR3 sequence: CASSPEASVTDTQYF. The CDR3 nucleotides read TGCGCCAGCAGCCCGGAGGCTAGCGTAACAGATACGCAGTATTTT. The rearrangement links TRBV5-1 to TRBJ2-3; TRBD2 is a possible D gene (6 bases). This CDR3 comprises 15 residues. Germline CDR1 SGHRS, CDR2 YFSETQ. The V end was cut by 4 bases, the J end by 3 bases, with 15 bases between.

The chain recombines TRBV24-1 with TRBJ2-3, with 11 bases aligning to TRBD1. Per germline, CDR1 KGHDR and CDR2 SFDVKD. The CDR3 is 16 amino acids. V dropped 3 bases and J dropped 3; count of bases not matched to a gene: 4. The CDR3 loop is CATSDRTGGLTDTQYF. Here the CDR3 DNA reads TGTGCCACCAGTGATCGGACAGGGGGCTTAACAGATACGCAGTATTTT.

The V call is TRBV7-9, the J call TRBJ2-5; D not certain. The CDR3 has 13 residues. Trimming left V 5 bases short and J 1 base short, with 8 bases between. Germline assignment: CDR1 SEHNR and CDR2 FQNEAQ (reference sequence). The DNA of the CDR3 is TGTGCCAGCAGCCTACGAATCCAAGAGACCCAGTACTTC. It is translated as CASSLRIQETQYF.